Below are 26 T cell receptor beta chains sequenced from a single sample in a study of regulatory T cells in long-lasting Graves disease. HTBI primers from iRepertoire and Arm-PCR of CDR3 regions yielded the TCR beta libraries. TCRdb fed the multiplex PCR reads into MiXCR, producing one record per CDR3 protein. The sample has roughly 400,000 distinct CDR3 sequences, 20% seen once. The time point denotes: persistent/refractory GD, antithyroid drugs over 5 years with positive TRAb. RNA from PBMCs was the source of the TCR library. Sequencing was performed on peripheral blood mononuclear cells (PBMCs), taken when the disease was refractory, from a patient treated with antithyroid drugs. These receptors all stem from a female donor with Graves disease.

This clonotype appeared many times. The chain combines TRBV28 with TRBJ1-5; 8 nucleotides align to TRBD1. The junction had 5 bases not matched to a gene; V was cut back by 6 bases and J by 7 bases. Germline CDR1 and CDR2: MDHEN and SYDVKM. The CDR3 spans 13 residues. CDR3 DNA: TGTGCCAGCAGAACGACAGGGGAACAGCCCCAGCATTTT. Its translation is CASRTTGEQPQHF.

The rearrangement links TRBV9 to TRBJ1-1; possible D gene TRBD1, 6 bases. V was pared by 5 bases and J by 1 base, with 12 bases between. The CDR3 extends over 14 amino acids. Germline CDR1 SGDLS, CDR2 YYNGEE. The CDR3 DNA sequence: TGTGCCAGCAGTAGCGGACAGACGAACACTGAAGCTTTCTTT. Protein product: CASSSGQTNTEAFF.

The V and J genes are TRBV24-1 and TRBJ2-3; the match to TRBD2 covers 14 bases. The CDR3 has 14 residues. Germline CDR1 KGHDR, CDR2 SFDVKD. Trimming removed 6 bases from V and 6 bases from J; junction bases left unmatched: 1. The CDR3 spells CATSRTSGRDTQYF. The CDR3 DNA reads TGTGCCACCAGTAGGACTAGCGGGAGGGATACGCAGTATTTT.

For the CDR3, the DNA is TGCAGTGCTAGAGATCGCAGGAGGGCTGACACCGGGGAGCTGTTTTTT. Its protein is CSARDRRRADTGELFF. V is TRBV20-1 and J is TRBJ2-2; maybe TRBD2 (6 bases). The V and J ends lost 0 bases and 3 bases respectively, with 14 bases between them. Per germline, CDR1 DFQATT and CDR2 SNEGSKA (reference sequence). The CDR3 has 16 residues.

This clonotype showed up many times. This chain joins TRBV27 and TRBJ1-1; TRBD1 is a possible D gene (6 bases). This CDR3 comprises 12 residues. CDR1 is MNHEY, CDR2 SMNVEV, per germline (reference sequence). V gave up 4 bases and J gave up 7 bases, with 10 bases separating them. In nucleotides, the CDR3 is TGTGCCAGCAGTTCTCACAGGGATGAAGCTTTCTTT. The encoded protein is CASSSHRDEAFF.

This clonotype was detected only a few times. The J gene is TRBJ2-2, the V gene TRBV7-2; D not resolved. The CDR3 is 13 amino acids. CDR1 is SGHTA and CDR2 is FQGNSA in the germline V gene. V lost 1 base, J lost 7 bases, and 7 bases lay in between. In nucleotides, the CDR3 is TGTGCCAGCAGCTTAGTTCGCAGCGGGGAGCTGTTTTTT. Translating it yields CASSLVRSGELFF.

This clonotype occurred many times. The chain couples TRBV10-2 to TRBJ2-5, with 10 bases matching TRBD2. The CDR3 covers 20 residues. Germline V gene sequence: CDR1 WSHSY, CDR2 SAAADI. V shed 4 bases and J 5 bases; nucleotides not matched to a gene: 22. CDR3 sequence reads: CASSAVGSLAGEGGRETQYF. CDR3 DNA sequence: TGCGCCAGCAGTGCGGTTGGGTCGCTAGCGGGAGAGGGGGGACGGGAGACCCAGTACTTC.

The chain employs TRBV11-2 and TRBJ2-3, with TRBD2 matching over 7 bases. Looked up from germline, CDR1 is SGHAT and CDR2 is FQNNGV. The V gene end was trimmed by 1 base and the J gene end by 3 bases; junction bases not matched to a gene: 1. The CDR3 is made up of 14 amino acids. CDR3 amino acids: CASSLGRETDTQYF. For the CDR3, the DNA is TGTGCCAGCAGCTTAGGGCGGGAGACAGATACGCAGTATTTT. Full variable domain (outside the CDR3, taken from reference TRBV11-2 and TRBJ2-3): EAGVAQSPRYKIIEKRQSVAFWCNPISGHATLYWYQQILGQGPKLLIQFQNNGVVDDSQLPKDRFSAERLKGVDSTLKIQPAKLEDSAVYLCASSLGRETDTQYFGPGTRLTVL.

The chain has TRBV6-2 or TRBV6-3 and TRBJ2-2; 7 bases map to TRBD1. The CDR3 loop spans 15 amino acids. Germline V lookup: CDR1 MNHEY, CDR2 SVGEGT. Trimming took 2 bases from V and 5 from J; bases not matched to a gene: 5. The CDR3 loop reads CASSYPGQPTGELFF. The CDR3 nucleotides are TGTGCCAGCAGTTACCCGGGACAGCCAACCGGGGAGCTGTTTTTT.

This clonotype came up many times. The chain carries TRBV20-1 and TRBJ1-2; 7 nucleotides agree with TRBD1. The CDR3 totals 15 residues. The V gene's germline CDR1 is DFQATT and CDR2 SNEGSKA (reference sequence). V gave up 3 bases and J gave up 4 bases; unmatched junction bases: 11. CDR3 in amino acids: CSARAAYRDSYGYTF. The CDR3 DNA sequence: TGCAGTGCTAGGGCAGCCTACCGGGACAGCTATGGCTACACCTTC.

This clonotype appeared many times. This rearrangement joins TRBV6-5 to TRBJ1-2, with no clear D. Trimming left V 0 bases short and J 8 bases short, with 13 bases between. Germline CDR1 MNHEY, CDR2 SVGAGI. This CDR3 spans 14 amino acids. The CDR3 DNA reads TGTGCCAGCAGTTACTCCGGGGATTCGAGAGGCTACACCTTC. It specifies CASSYSGDSRGYTF.

This chain uses TRBV10-2 with TRBJ2-7; 11 nucleotides match TRBD1. V lost 3 bases, J lost 0 bases, and 1 base stayed unmatched. CDR1 WSHSY and CDR2 SAAADI come from the germline V gene. The CDR3 consists of 15 residues. The CDR3 DNA reads as TGCGCCAGCAGTGACGGGACAGGGGGCTCCTACGAGCAGTACTTC. Translated: CASSDGTGGSYEQYF.

The V call is TRBV11-2, the J call TRBJ2-7; tentatively, D is TRBD2 (6 bases). This CDR3 spans 14 amino acids. Germline V gene data show CDR1 as SGHAT and CDR2 as FQNNGV. Deletions cut 5 bases from V and 0 bases from J, with 11 bases between. For the CDR3, the DNA is TGTGCCAGCAGCGATCGTAGCGGCTCCTACGAGCAGTACTTC. Residues: CASSDRSGSYEQYF.

Worth noting for this clonotype: A much larger clone is a single base away; this may be a read error. The V gene is TRBV7-2, the J gene TRBJ1-2, with 7 bases lining up with TRBD1. The length of the CDR3 is 14 residues. V trimming: 8 bases; J trimming: 4 bases; junction bases outside the gene matches: 10. Germline assignment: CDR1 SGHTA and CDR2 FQGNSA. CDR3 DNA sequence: TGTGCCAGCGGCAGCCAGGGGGTGCTCTATGGCTACACCTTC. Translating it yields CASGSQGVLYGYTF.

The J gene is TRBJ1-3, the V gene TRBV4-1; D unclear. CDR3 length: 15 residues. The germline V gene has CDR1 MGHRA and CDR2 YSYEKL. Trimming left V 0 bases short and J 0 bases short, with 6 bases between. The chain's CDR3 is CASSQDDFSGNTIYF. The DNA of the CDR3 is TGCGCCAGCAGCCAAGACGACTTCTCTGGAAACACCATATATTTT.

The chain joins TRBV6-1 to TRBJ2-7; no reliable D call. Germline-derived CDR1 and CDR2 are MNHNS and SASEGT. Trimming stripped 0 bases from V and 3 bases from J, with 12 bases between. The CDR3 sequence is 15 residues long. The DNA of the CDR3 is TGTGCCAGCAGTGAAGCGATGCTCCCTGGCTACGAGCAGTACTTC. It specifies CASSEAMLPGYEQYF.

This clonotype was seen a few times. The V gene is TRBV7-9, the J gene TRBJ2-2; TRBD1 or TRBD2 may be the D gene (5 bases each). Germline values: CDR1 SEHNR, CDR2 FQNEAQ (reference sequence). V lost 0 bases and J lost 1, with 12 bases in between. This CDR3 is 17 amino acids long. The CDR3: CASSLATGPMNTGELFF. CDR3 in DNA: TGTGCCAGCAGCTTAGCCACGGGACCAATGAACACCGGGGAGCTGTTTTTT.

The chain recombines TRBV19 with TRBJ2-5; 8 bases are a match to TRBD1. The trim removed 4 bases at V and 5 bases at J, leaving 6 bases unmatched. Germline lookup yields CDR1 LNHDA and CDR2 SQIVND (reference sequence). The CDR3 length is 14 residues. CDR3 sequence (DNA): TGTGCCAGTAGTAGCCGGACAGGGATGGAGACCCAGTACTTC. As protein: CASSSRTGMETQYF.

V is TRBV20-1 and J is TRBJ2-5; D call uncertain. Trimming removed 4 bases at V and 4 bases at J, with 4 bases between. The CDR3 is made up of 10 amino acids. Germline CDR1 and CDR2: DFQATT and SNEGSKA (reference sequence). The CDR3 sequence is CSATVETQYF. CDR3 nucleotides: TGCAGTGCTACTGTAGAGACCCAGTACTTC.

The CDR3 coding sequence is TGCGCCAGCAGCCAAGAACGACACTACGAGCAGTACTTC. Its translation is CASSQERHYEQYF. The chain couples TRBV4-3 to TRBJ2-7, with D uncertain. CDR3 length: 13 amino acids. The V and J ends lost 0 bases and 3 bases respectively, with 6 bases between them. CDR1 is LGHNA and CDR2 is YSLEER in the germline V gene.

The J gene is TRBJ2-7, the V gene TRBV28; unclear D gene. The CDR3 length is 14 residues. Germline V CDR1 and CDR2: MDHEN, SYDVKM. Trimming took 1 base from V and 5 from J, leaving 12 bases between them. The CDR3 loop is CASSLLVQAHEQYF. The CDR3 DNA follows: TGTGCCAGCAGTTTATTAGTCCAAGCTCACGAGCAGTACTTC. The variable domain in full, with the rest retrieved from reference TRBV28 and TRBJ2-7, is DVKVTQSSRYLVKRTGEKVFLECVQDMDHENMFWYRQDPGLGLRLIYFSYDVKMKEKGDIPEGYSVSREKKERFSLILESASTNQTSMYLCASSLLVQAHEQYFGPGTRLTVT.

As concerns this clonotype: One end of the junction does not line up with germline, which may come from a read error. The V and J genes are TRBV6-2 or TRBV6-3 and TRBJ2-7, with unresolved D. Per the germline V gene, CDR1 is MNHEY and CDR2 is SVGEGT. The CDR3 consists of 13 residues. The CDR3: CAISAQNFYEQYF. DNA for the CDR3: TGTGCCATCAGTGCCCAAAATTTCTACGAGCAGTACTTC.

This CDR3 reads CASRNQGAGELFF. For the CDR3, the DNA is TGTGCCAGCAGAAATCAGGGAGCCGGGGAGCTGTTTTTT. V is TRBV6-2 or TRBV6-3 and J is TRBJ2-2; perhaps D is TRBD1 or TRBD2 (5 bases each). Between the trimmed V and J ends, which lost 6 bases and 6 bases, there was a span of 11 bases. CDR3 length equals 13 residues. The germline gives CDR1 MNHEY, CDR2 SVGEGT.

This clonotype has a count of ten or more. The V gene is TRBV13, the J gene TRBJ2-7; 12 bases are shared with TRBD1. Trimming at V came to 5 bases and at J to 2 bases, leaving 4 bases not matched to a gene. Germline assignment: CDR1 PRHDT and CDR2 FYEKMQ (reference sequence). The CDR3 sequence is 15 residues long. CDR3 DNA: TGTGCCAGCAGCCAGGGGACAGGGGGCGCCTACGAGCAGTACTTC. This gives the protein CASSQGTGGAYEQYF. Complete variable domain (other parts from reference TRBV13 and TRBJ2-7): AAGVIQSPRHLIKEKRETATLKCYPIPRHDTVYWYQQGPGQDPQFLISFYEKMQSDKGSIPDRFSAQQFSDYHSELNMSSLELGDSALYFCASSQGTGGAYEQYFGPGTRLTVT.

This clonotype was seen many times. The rearrangement links TRBV27 to TRBJ1-5; TRBD1 is a possible D gene (5 bases). In germline, CDR1 is MNHEY, CDR2 SMNVEV (reference sequence). V gave up 2 bases and J gave up 3 bases, with 8 bases separating them. The CDR3 covers 14 residues. The DNA of the CDR3 is TGTGCCAGCAGTTTAGGGGCCAACAATCAGCCCCAGCATTTT. Translation gives CASSLGANNQPQHF.

Comment on this clonotype: A much larger clonotype is one base distant, so this may be a read error. The chain has TRBV6-9 and TRBJ1-6; D might be TRBD1 (5 bases). The ends were cut back, 4 bases at V and 7 bases at J, with 14 bases in the middle. Germline V lookup: CDR1 MNHGY, CDR2 SVAAGI. The CDR3 has 15 residues. The CDR3: CASSWVGQVNSPLHF. CDR3 in DNA: TGTGCCAGCAGTTGGGTCGGACAAGTGAATTCACCCCTCCACTTT.